These 22 T cell receptor beta chains were sequenced from one sample in a study of PD-1 blockade in classical Hodgkin lymphoma. Sequencing used immunoSEQ multiplex PCR; TCRdb keeps in-frame clones, though not all of them. Of about 110,000 clones listed, 80% to 90% were seen once; the top ten hold nearly 20%. Relapse was seen in all patients after autologous stem cell transplantation, and brentuximab vedotin exposure was variable. The sample in question was peripheral blood mononuclear cells (PBMCs), obtained before the second cycle of nivolumab. The origin of the receptors is a human donor with classical Hodgkin lymphoma.

The V gene is TRBV19, the J gene TRBJ2-3, with D unresolved. The CDR3 covers 13 residues. V shed 5 bases and J shed 3 bases, with 9 bases lying between them. CDR1 is LNHDA, CDR2 SQIVND, per germline (reference sequence). CDR3 DNA: TGTGCCAGTAGTCGCGATGCGACAGATACGCAGTATTTT. It is translated as CASSRDATDTQYF.

V gene TRBV10-2 combines with J gene TRBJ2-7; D is unresolved. Trimming removed 2 bases from V and 3 bases from J, with 5 bases in between. Per the germline V gene, CDR1 is WSHSY and CDR2 is SAAADI. There are 12 residues in the CDR3. CDR3 sequence reads: CASSEAFYEQYF. The CDR3 DNA is TGCGCCAGCAGTGAGGCGTTCTACGAGCAGTACTTC.

With regard to this clone: Given the absence of the conserved phenylalanine or tryptophan at the CDR3 end, a read error is likely. No DNA is shown, since the ends of the CDR3 on it are uncertain; the CDR3 is the one TCRdb lists. V gene TRBV10-3 combines with J gene TRBJ1-5; the D segment call TRBD1 is taken from the table without a DNA check. The CDR3 length equals 13 residues, ends included. From germline, CDR1 is ENHRY and CDR2 SYGVKD. CDR3 residues: CAISATGTGPFIL.

The gene calls are TRBV14 and TRBJ1-1; TRBD1 agrees at 7 bases. Trimming cost V 1 base and J 5 bases; bases outside gene matches: 7. This CDR3 spans 15 amino acids. Germline lookup yields CDR1 SGHDN and CDR2 FVKESK. CDR3 amino acids: CASSQATGARTEAFF. The CDR3 coding sequence is TGTGCCAGCAGCCAAGCCACAGGGGCAAGGACTGAAGCTTTCTTT.

The CDR3 DNA follows: TGTGCCAGCAGCTTAGGAGTCGGGACACCAGCCTACGAGCAGTACTTC. It translates to CASSLGVGTPAYEQYF. This chain joins TRBV7-2 and TRBJ2-7; possibly TRBD1 for D (6 bases). This CDR3 has 16 amino acids. V was pared by 1 base and J by 2 bases, with 15 bases between. Germline assignment: CDR1 SGHTA and CDR2 FQGNSA.

The J gene is TRBJ2-7, the V gene TRBV25-1, with 8 bases identical to TRBD1. Germline CDR1 and CDR2: MGHDK and SYGVNS. V shed 1 base and J 2 bases; nucleotides not matched to a gene: 4. CDR3 length: 15 residues. CDR3 DNA: TGTGCCAGCAGTGAATGGAGACAGGGGCCCTACGAGCAGTACTTC. This encodes CASSEWRQGPYEQYF.

J is TRBJ2-1 and V is TRBV7-2, with D perhaps given as TRBD1 or TRBD2 (5 bases each). The CDR3 length is 18 residues. The V end was cut by 5 bases, the J end by 6 bases, with 26 bases between. Germline loops: CDR1 SGHTA, CDR2 FQGNSA. CDR3 amino acids: CASSLVGTRSIEVNEQFF. CDR3 DNA sequence: TGTGCCAGCAGCCTCGTAGGGACGCGGTCCATTGAGGTCAATGAGCAGTTCTTC.

The chain recombines TRBV7-2 with TRBJ1-1; D is uncertain. The V gene lost 2 bases and the J gene lost 7 bases, with 14 bases spanning the gap. This CDR3 comprises 14 residues. The germline gives CDR1 SGHTA, CDR2 FQGNSA. The CDR3 DNA is TGTGCCAGCAGCTTAATGGTGGAGTCCCTTGAAGCTTTCTTT. Translated, it gives CASSLMVESLEAFF.

This chain connects TRBV6-5 to TRBJ2-5, with 10 bases that match TRBD1. Per the germline V gene, CDR1 is MNHEY and CDR2 is SVGAGI. The length of the CDR3 is 12 residues. V dropped 9 bases and J dropped 5; count of bases not matched to a gene: 3. The DNA for the CDR3 is TGTGCCAGTAGGGACAGGGGTGAGACCCAGTACTTC. This encodes CASRDRGETQYF.

The chain couples TRBV28 to TRBJ2-1; 7 positions agree with TRBD1. This CDR3 has 14 amino acids. Unmatched junction bases numbered 1, after V lost 2 bases and J lost 3 bases. The germline gives CDR1 MDHEN, CDR2 SYDVKM. The CDR3 is CASSLAGGYNEQFF. The CDR3, as DNA: TGTGCCAGCAGTTTAGCAGGGGGCTACAATGAGCAGTTCTTC.

The V and J genes are TRBV6-5 and TRBJ1-2; the D gene is possibly TRBD1 (5 bases). V gave up 5 bases and J gave up 0 bases, with 10 bases separating them. The CDR3 length is 14 residues. Germline V gene sequence: CDR1 MNHEY, CDR2 SVGAGI. CDR3 sequence reads: CASSEGESNYGYTF. In DNA, the CDR3 is TGTGCCAGCAGTGAAGGGGAGTCTAACTATGGCTACACCTTC.

The chain combines TRBV7-9 with TRBJ2-1; tentative D call: TRBD1 (5 bases). The CDR3 loop spans 12 amino acids. The V gene's germline CDR1 is SEHNR and CDR2 FQNEAQ (reference sequence). The V end lost 0 bases, the J end lost 15 bases, and 12 bases lay between the germline ends. CDR3 sequence: CASSLAGKRGFF. CDR3 DNA sequence: TGTGCCAGCAGCTTAGCTGGCAAAAGGGGGTTCTTC. The full variable domain, its missing parts supplied by reference TRBV7-9 and TRBJ2-1, is DTGVSQNPRHKITKRGQNVTFRCDPISEHNRLYWYRQTLGQGPEFLTYFQNEAQLEKSRLLSDRFSAERPKGSFSTLEIQRTEQGDSAMYLCASSLAGKRGFFGPGTRLTVL.

The chain couples TRBV4-1 to TRBJ1-1, with D perhaps TRBD1 (6 bases). The CDR3 length is 15 residues. The V gene's germline CDR1 is MGHRA and CDR2 YSYEKL. V lost 0 bases, J lost 7 bases, and 15 bases lay in between. CDR3 DNA: TGCGCCAGCAGCCAAGATAGTAGGACAGCTATTGAAGCTTTCTTT. It specifies CASSQDSRTAIEAFF.

The CDR3 loop reads CASSPRRAGGPGNEQFF. DNA of the CDR3: TGCGCCAGCAGTCCCCGTCGAGCGGGAGGGCCCGGGAATGAGCAGTTCTTC. This chain uses TRBV4-1 with TRBJ2-1, with TRBD2 identical over 10 bases. Germline lookup yields CDR1 MGHRA and CDR2 YSYEKL. V lost 6 bases and J lost 7; bases outside the gene matches: 15. This CDR3 is built from 17 residues.

The chain uses TRBV6-5 and TRBJ2-3; D is uncertain. The V gene lost 6 bases and the J gene lost 6 bases, with 16 bases spanning the gap. The CDR3 loop spans 14 amino acids. The germline gives CDR1 MNHEY, CDR2 SVGAGI. For the CDR3, the DNA is TGTGCCAGCAGAGACTCGATTGCCCGGGATACGCAGTATTTT. Translating gives CASRDSIARDTQYF.

This rearrangement joins TRBV6-5 to TRBJ2-3, with D possibly TRBD1 on 6 matching bases. The CDR3 is made up of 15 amino acids. The germline gives CDR1 MNHEY, CDR2 SVGAGI. V was pared by 6 bases and J by 2 bases, with 15 bases between. The CDR3, as DNA: TGTGCCAGCAGCATAAACCAGGGACACACAGATACGCAGTATTTT. Its translation is CASSINQGHTDTQYF.

The V call is TRBV25-1, the J call TRBJ2-7; 12 positions agree with TRBD1. J gave up 4 bases and V 5 bases, and 6 bases lay outside the gene matches. In germline, CDR1 is MGHDK, CDR2 SYGVNS. CDR3 length: 15 residues. CDR3 coding DNA: TGTGCCAGCAGTAACTGGGGACAGGGGGCATACGAGCAGTACTTC. Its protein product is CASSNWGQGAYEQYF.

The CDR3 DNA reads TGCGCCAGCAGTGAGCACGTACGGGAGTACACAGATACGCAGTATTTT. Its translation is CASSEHVREYTDTQYF. The chain links TRBV10-2 to TRBJ2-3; D might be TRBD2 (6 bases). The CDR3 contains 16 residues. Germline CDR1 and CDR2: WSHSY and SAAADI. Trimming removed 2 bases at V and 2 bases at J, with 14 bases between.

This chain links TRBV7-8 with TRBJ1-2, with a possible D match to TRBD1 (5 bases). The V end lost 7 bases, the J end lost 0 bases, and 21 bases lay between the germline ends. This CDR3 spans 17 amino acids. The germline V gene encodes CDR1 SGHVS and CDR2 FQNEAQ. CDR3 sequence: CASNSLIIDRANYGYTF. The CDR3 region has the DNA TGTGCCAGCAACTCACTTATAATTGACAGAGCTAACTATGGCTACACCTTC. The full variable domain, completed using reference TRBV7-8 and TRBJ1-2, is GAGVSQSPRYKVAKRGQDVALRCDPISGHVSLFWYQQALGQGPEFLTYFQNEAQLDKSGLPSDRFFAERPEGSVSTLKIQRTQQEDSAVYLCASNSLIIDRANYGYTFGSGTRLTVV.

This clone ranks as medium-sized. This specimen includes other DNA sequences encoding the same CDR3. V and J are TRBV30 and TRBJ2-6; D tentatively fits TRBD1 or TRBD2 (5 bases each). V lost 0 bases, J lost 2 bases, and 5 bases lay in between. The CDR3 has 14 residues. Per germline, CDR1 GTSNPN and CDR2 SVGIG (reference sequence). The CDR3 loop is CAWSVGAGANVLTF. CDR3 bases: TGTGCCTGGAGTGTGGGGGCTGGGGCCAACGTCCTGACTTTC.

The chain couples TRBV7-9 to TRBJ1-2, with 8 bases identical to TRBD1. In germline, CDR1 is SEHNR, CDR2 FQNEAQ (reference sequence). CDR3 length: 16 residues. Unmatched junction bases numbered 10, after V lost 1 base and J lost 6 bases. The CDR3 bases are TGTGCCAGCAGCTTAGATGCGGGACAGGCAGCACATGGCTACACCTTC. Translation: CASSLDAGQAAHGYTF.

This clone was detected once. The genes are TRBV5-6 and TRBJ2-1, with 8 bases aligning to TRBD2. Germline CDR1 SGHDT, CDR2 YYEEEE. This CDR3 contains 14 residues. V shed 0 bases, J shed 7 bases, and the junction held 3 bases outside the gene matches. The CDR3 sequence is CASSLERERNEQFF. CDR3 DNA: TGTGCCAGCAGCTTGGAGCGGGAGAGGAATGAGCAGTTCTTC.